The 21 T cell receptor beta chains in this list originate from one sample, sequenced in a study of CD8+CD57+ T cells in acquired aplastic anemia (dated by TCRdb to the late 2010s). The patients picked for sequencing were ones in whom flow cytometry had shown an expansion of CD8+CD57+ cells. Sequencing relied on an Illumina HiSeq 2000. Genomic DNA served as template for TCR beta VDJ combination and CDR3 sequence profiling. TCRdb redid the processing of the public reads, applying fastp at Q25 and MiXCR, and retained in-frame beta chains. One record per CDR3 amino acid sequence lists the most common genes and DNA. The table for this sample lists roughly 250,000 distinct CDR3 sequences; roughly half of them were counted only once. The top ten constitute 7% to 9.5% of the sample. Sequencing input: sorted CD4+, CD8+, or CD8+CD57+ T cells (not recorded which) from PBMCs. The source is a human donor with aplastic anemia.

This rearrangement joins TRBV9 to TRBJ2-1; no definite D call. V shed 0 bases and J shed 7 bases, with 5 bases lying between them. The CDR3 sequence is 12 residues long. Germline CDR1 and CDR2: SGDLS and YYNGEE. CDR3 region: CASSVGQNEQFF. The CDR3, as DNA: TGTGCCAGCAGCGTAGGGCAGAATGAGCAGTTCTTC.

A word on this clonotype: The conserved phenylalanine or tryptophan normally closing the CDR3 is absent here, so this likely arose from a read error. This chain connects TRBV5-8 to TRBJ2-1; weak D call: TRBD2 (5 bases). Germline V lookup: CDR1 SGHTS, CDR2 YDEGEE. The V end was cut by 6 bases, the J end by 4 bases, with 20 bases between. The CDR3 loop spans 16 amino acids. The CDR3 nucleotides are TGTGCCAGCACATCTCCCCTTATGGGAGTTTACAATGAGCAGTTCTCC. It codes for CASTSPLMGVYNEQFS.

This chain links TRBV24-1 with TRBJ1-2; no definite D call. This CDR3 comprises 14 residues. The V end was cut by 6 bases, the J end by 1 base, with 11 bases between. The germline CDR1 and CDR2 sequences are KGHDR and SFDVKD. The CDR3 protein is CATSTVSLNYGYTF. CDR3 in DNA: TGTGCCACCAGTACGGTCAGCCTTAACTATGGCTACACCTTC.

J is TRBJ2-5 and V is TRBV12-3 or TRBV12-4; TRBD2 aligns across 10 bases. With V trimmed by 5 bases and J by 5 bases, 8 bases remained unmatched. This CDR3 has 15 amino acids. Here the CDR3 reads CASSPLAGGRETQYF. CDR3 in DNA: TGTGCCAGCAGTCCTTTAGCGGGGGGCCGGGAGACCCAGTACTTC.

This clonotype was counted many times. The chain recombines TRBV2 with TRBJ2-7; 7 bases are a match to TRBD2. V dropped 6 bases and J dropped 7; count of bases not matched to a gene: 0. CDR1 is SNHLY, CDR2 FYNNEI, per germline. This CDR3 comprises 10 residues. The CDR3 DNA reads as TGTGCCAGCAGGGGGGGGGAGCAGTACTTC. It is translated as CASRGGEQYF.

This clonotype was recorded at least ten times. J is TRBJ1-1 and V is TRBV6-5, with 9 bases matching TRBD1. Germline values: CDR1 MNHEY, CDR2 SVGAGI. With V trimmed by 2 bases and J by 3 bases, 4 bases remained unmatched. This CDR3 spans 15 amino acids. CDR3 sequence (DNA): TGTGCCAGCAGTTACGACAGGGGGTGGGACACTGAAGCTTTCTTT. It codes for CASSYDRGWDTEAFF.

In regard to this clonotype: A much more abundant neighbour one base away suggests this may be a read error. The J gene is TRBJ1-1, the V gene TRBV5-6, with D unclear. CDR3 size: 14 residues. The germline V gene encodes CDR1 SGHDT and CDR2 YYEEEE. CDR3 bases: TGTGCCAGCAGCTTTGGAAATGGGAACGCTGAAGCTTTCTTT. Residues: CASSFGNGNAEAFF.

The CDR3 sequence is CASSFQLAGGQYF. The CDR3 bases are TGTGCCAGCAGTTTCCAACTAGCGGGGGGGCAGTACTTC. J is TRBJ2-7 and V is TRBV2, with TRBD2 matching over 12 bases. CDR1 SNHLY and CDR2 FYNNEI come from the germline V gene. The CDR3 loop spans 13 amino acids. With V trimmed by 5 bases and J by 9 bases, 5 bases remained unmatched.

V is TRBV7-3 and J is TRBJ2-3; possible D gene TRBD2, 5 bases. The CDR3 loop spans 15 amino acids. Germline values: CDR1 SGHTA, CDR2 FQGTGA. V gave up 4 bases and J gave up 3 bases, with 14 bases separating them. CDR3 sequence reads: CASSSQARDTDTQYF. Here the CDR3 DNA reads TGTGCCAGCAGCTCCCAGGCGAGGGATACAGATACGCAGTATTTT. The whole variable domain, filled in from reference TRBV7-3 and TRBJ2-3, reads GAGVSQTPSNKVTEKGKYVELRCDPISGHTALYWYRQSLGQGPEFLIYFQGTGAADDSGLPNDRFFAVRPEGSVSTLKIQRTERGDSAVYLCASSSQARDTDTQYFGPGTRLTVL.

Ten or more counts support this clonotype. The CDR3 nucleotides read TGTGCCAGCATGGGGAGAGAAGCTTTCTTT. This gives the protein CASMGREAFF. This chain links TRBV2 with TRBJ1-1; D ambiguous. Trimming cost V 7 bases and J 8 bases, with 8 bases left between them. The CDR3 runs 10 residues. CDR1 and CDR2 (germline): SNHLY, FYNNEI.

This clonotype was detected only a few times. CDR3 in amino acids: CASRTGTGNSYEQYF. The CDR3 coding sequence is TGTGCCAGCAGAACGGGGACAGGGAACTCCTACGAGCAGTACTTC. The chain joins TRBV6-2 or TRBV6-3 to TRBJ2-7; 9 nucleotides match TRBD1. Per germline, CDR1 MNHEY and CDR2 SVGEGT. V gave up 6 bases and J gave up 0 bases; unmatched junction bases: 6. The CDR3 length is 15 residues.

This clonotype has more than one count but fewer than ten. The chain joins TRBV29-1 to TRBJ1-2, with 7 bases that match TRBD1. V shed 6 bases, J shed 13 bases, and the junction held 17 bases outside the gene matches. The CDR3 has 13 residues. Per the germline V gene, CDR1 is SQVTM and CDR2 is ANQGSEA. The CDR3 spells CSVDRALESQGTF. The DNA of the CDR3 is TGCAGCGTCGACAGGGCTCTAGAGTCGCAGGGCACCTTC.

This sequence joins TRBV4-3 and TRBJ1-1, with 9 bases aligning to TRBD1. The CDR3 runs 18 residues. CDR1 and CDR2 from the germline V gene are LGHNA and YSLEER. The V segment lost 0 bases and the J segment 0 bases; nucleotides outside the gene matches: 8. The CDR3, as DNA: TGCGCCAGCAGCCAAGAATTTCGACAGGGGGGTTTGAACACTGAAGCTTTCTTT. Encoded protein: CASSQEFRQGGLNTEAFF.

This clonotype was recorded many times. The DNA for the CDR3 is TGTGCCAGCAGCTTTCCTAGCGGGAGGGAAAATGAGCAGTTCTTC. Translation: CASSFPSGRENEQFF. J is TRBJ2-1 and V is TRBV7-9; 12 bases map to TRBD2. There are 15 residues in the CDR3. CDR1 SEHNR and CDR2 FQNEAQ come from the germline V gene (reference sequence). Trimming cost V 3 bases and J 7 bases; bases outside gene matches: 4.

J is TRBJ1-2 and V is TRBV20-1; 8 bases are shared with TRBD1. Germline V gene data show CDR1 as DFQATT and CDR2 as SNEGSKA (reference sequence). The CDR3 extends over 12 amino acids. The CDR3 sequence is CARGRGRDGYTF. Here the CDR3 DNA reads TGCGCTAGAGGCAGGGGGCGGGATGGCTACACCTTC.

As for this clonotype: This may arise from a read error, as a much more abundant clone is one base away. The chain carries TRBV6-5 and TRBJ1-2, with D possibly TRBD1 on 6 matching bases. This CDR3 has 15 residues. CDR1 is MNHEY and CDR2 is SVGAGI in the germline V gene. The CDR3 DNA sequence: TGTGCCATCAGTGACACAGGGAGGGGGTACTATGGCTACACCTTC. Amino acid sequence: CAISDTGRGYYGYTF.

This clonotype was counted at least ten times. This chain joins TRBV9 and TRBJ1-1, with unresolved D. Between the trimmed V and J ends, which lost 0 bases and 1 base, there was a span of 13 bases. Germline V gene lookup returns CDR1 SGDLS and CDR2 YYNGEE. The CDR3 sequence is 16 residues long. CDR3 coding DNA: TGTGCCAGCAGCGTAGTAGCCTGGGGAAGGAACACTGAAGCTTTCTTT. Its translation: CASSVVAWGRNTEAFF.

Points on this clonotype: As the CDR3 is not closed by the conserved phenylalanine or tryptophan, this likely results from a read error. This CDR3 reads CAGSHSGTGSGYTL. The CDR3 DNA reads as TGTGCCGGCAGCCACAGCGGGACAGGGTCTGGCTACACCCTC. V usage is TRBV16 and J usage is TRBJ1-2; TRBD1 matches 9 bases. The CDR3 length is 14 residues. The germline V gene has CDR1 KGHSY and CDR2 FQNENV.

The chain uses TRBV4-3 and TRBJ2-7, with 12 bases matching TRBD2. The CDR3 loop spans 16 amino acids. Per germline, CDR1 LGHNA and CDR2 YSLEER. The V and J ends lost 1 base and 3 bases, in that order; junction bases with no gene match: 4. CDR3 amino acids: CASSQGLAGVNYEQYF. CDR3 nucleotide sequence: TGCGCCAGCAGCCAAGGACTAGCGGGGGTGAACTACGAGCAGTACTTC.

V and J are TRBV6-5 and TRBJ1-2; D remains unclear. Trimming pared 5 bases from V and 5 bases from J, leaving 15 bases between. CDR1 and CDR2 (germline): MNHEY, SVGAGI. This CDR3 comprises 14 residues. CDR3 protein: CASSHREGFYGYTF. For the CDR3, the DNA is TGTGCCAGCAGTCACCGCGAAGGGTTTTATGGCTACACCTTC.

The chain is built from TRBV2 and TRBJ2-7; D remains ambiguous. This CDR3 has 13 amino acids. The germline V gene encodes CDR1 SNHLY and CDR2 FYNNEI. The V end was cut by 9 bases, the J end by 2 bases, with 14 bases between. The CDR3, as DNA: TGTGCCAGTCAGAAGGATGGGACCTACGAGCAGTACTTC. It codes for CASQKDGTYEQYF.